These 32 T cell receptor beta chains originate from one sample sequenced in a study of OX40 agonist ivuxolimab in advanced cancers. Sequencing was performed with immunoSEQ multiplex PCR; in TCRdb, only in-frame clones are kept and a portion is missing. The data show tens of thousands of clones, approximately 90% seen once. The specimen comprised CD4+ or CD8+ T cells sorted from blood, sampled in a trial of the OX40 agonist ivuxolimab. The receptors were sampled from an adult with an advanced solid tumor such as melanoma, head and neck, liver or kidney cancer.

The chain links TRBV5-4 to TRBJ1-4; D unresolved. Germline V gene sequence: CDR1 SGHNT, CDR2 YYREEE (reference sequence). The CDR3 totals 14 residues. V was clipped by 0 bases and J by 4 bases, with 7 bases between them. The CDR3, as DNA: TGTGCCAGCAGCTTGGAGGGTCTTAATGAAAAACTGTTTTTT. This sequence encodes CASSLEGLNEKLFF.

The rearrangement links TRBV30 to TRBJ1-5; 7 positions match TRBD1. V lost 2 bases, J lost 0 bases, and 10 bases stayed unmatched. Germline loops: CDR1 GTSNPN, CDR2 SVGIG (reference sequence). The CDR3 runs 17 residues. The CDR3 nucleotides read TGTGCCTGGAGTAGGGGGCTCGCCCTCTATAGCAATCAGCCCCAGCATTTT. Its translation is CAWSRGLALYSNQPQHF.

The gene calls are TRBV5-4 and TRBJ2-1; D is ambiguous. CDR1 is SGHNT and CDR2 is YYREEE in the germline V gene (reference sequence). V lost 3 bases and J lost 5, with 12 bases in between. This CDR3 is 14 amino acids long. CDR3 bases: TGTGCCAGCAGCTCACCGGACGGAAACAATGAGCAGTTCTTC. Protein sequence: CASSSPDGNNEQFF.

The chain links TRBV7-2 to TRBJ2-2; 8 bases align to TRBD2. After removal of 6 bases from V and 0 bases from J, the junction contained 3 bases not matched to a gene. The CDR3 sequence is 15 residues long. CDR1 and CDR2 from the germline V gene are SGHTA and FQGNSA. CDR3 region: CASRDSGTNTGELFF. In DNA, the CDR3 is TGTGCCAGCAGGGATAGCGGGACGAACACCGGGGAGCTGTTTTTT.

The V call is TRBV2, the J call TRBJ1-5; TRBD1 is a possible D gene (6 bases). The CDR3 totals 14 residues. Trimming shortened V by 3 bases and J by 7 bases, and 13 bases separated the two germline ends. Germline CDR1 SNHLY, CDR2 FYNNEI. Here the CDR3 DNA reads TGTGCCAGCAGTGACTCAGGGGTAAACCAGCCCCAGCATTTT. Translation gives CASSDSGVNQPQHF.

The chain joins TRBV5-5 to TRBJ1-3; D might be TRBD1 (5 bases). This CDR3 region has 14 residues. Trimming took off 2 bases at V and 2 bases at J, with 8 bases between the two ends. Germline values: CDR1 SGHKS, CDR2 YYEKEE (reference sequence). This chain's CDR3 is CASSFGAPGNTIYF. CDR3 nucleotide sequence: TGTGCCAGCAGCTTCGGGGCACCTGGAAACACCATATATTTT.

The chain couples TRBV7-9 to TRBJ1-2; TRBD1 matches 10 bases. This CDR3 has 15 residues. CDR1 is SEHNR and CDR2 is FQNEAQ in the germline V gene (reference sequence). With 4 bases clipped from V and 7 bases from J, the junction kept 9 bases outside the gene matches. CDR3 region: CASSSTGTGVGGYTF. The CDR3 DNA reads TGTGCCAGCAGCTCCACCGGGACAGGGGTGGGTGGCTACACCTTC.

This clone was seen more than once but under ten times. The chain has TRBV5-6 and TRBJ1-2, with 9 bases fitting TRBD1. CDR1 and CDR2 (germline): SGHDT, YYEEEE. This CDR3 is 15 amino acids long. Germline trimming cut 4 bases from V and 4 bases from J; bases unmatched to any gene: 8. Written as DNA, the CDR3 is TGTGCCAGCAGCATAAACAGGGGGCGTGTCTATGGCTACACCTTC. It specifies CASSINRGRVYGYTF.

The CDR3 DNA follows: TGTGCCTGGAGCGAGGGACATTCCCTTACCTACGAGCAGTACTTC. Its translation is CAWSEGHSLTYEQYF. The chain joins TRBV30 to TRBJ2-7, with a weak D call TRBD1 (6 bases). V lost 3 bases and J lost 2, with 17 bases in between. Germline V CDR1 and CDR2: GTSNPN, SVGIG (reference sequence). The length of the CDR3 is 15 residues.

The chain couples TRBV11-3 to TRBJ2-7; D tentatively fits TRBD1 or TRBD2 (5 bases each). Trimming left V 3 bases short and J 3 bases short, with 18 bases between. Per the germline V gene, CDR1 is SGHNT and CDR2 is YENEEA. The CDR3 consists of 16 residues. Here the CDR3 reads CASSFAGTHHYYEQYF. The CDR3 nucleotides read TGTGCCAGCAGCTTCGCAGGGACCCACCACTACTACGAGCAGTACTTC.

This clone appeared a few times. The CDR3 bases are TGTGCCAGCAGCTTAGACAGGGGGACTGAAAAACTGTTTTTT. This sequence encodes CASSLDRGTEKLFF. This sequence joins TRBV7-9 and TRBJ1-4, with 8 bases matching TRBD1. V lost 1 base to trimming and J lost 7 bases; unmatched junction nucleotides: 2. CDR3 length: 14 residues. Germline V gene sequence: CDR1 SEHNR, CDR2 FQNEAQ (reference sequence).

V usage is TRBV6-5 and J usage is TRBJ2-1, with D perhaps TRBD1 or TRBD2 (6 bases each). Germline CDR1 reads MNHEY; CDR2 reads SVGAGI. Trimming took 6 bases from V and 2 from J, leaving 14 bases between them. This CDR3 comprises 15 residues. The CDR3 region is CASSQGGGPYNEQFF. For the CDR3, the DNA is TGTGCCAGCAGCCAAGGAGGGGGTCCCTACAATGAGCAGTTCTTC.

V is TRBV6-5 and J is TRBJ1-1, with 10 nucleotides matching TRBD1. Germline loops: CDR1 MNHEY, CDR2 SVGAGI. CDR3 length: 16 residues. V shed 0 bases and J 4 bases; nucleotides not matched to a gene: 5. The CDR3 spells CASSYSTGGRGTEAFF. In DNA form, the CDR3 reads TGTGCCAGCAGTTACTCGACAGGGGGCAGAGGCACTGAAGCTTTCTTT.

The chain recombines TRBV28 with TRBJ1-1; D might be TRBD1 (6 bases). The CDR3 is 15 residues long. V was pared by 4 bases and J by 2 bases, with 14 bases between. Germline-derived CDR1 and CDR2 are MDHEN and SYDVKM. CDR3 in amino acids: CASSWGGQGNTEAFF. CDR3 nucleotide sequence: TGTGCCAGCAGTTGGGGGGGGCAGGGTAACACTGAAGCTTTCTTT.

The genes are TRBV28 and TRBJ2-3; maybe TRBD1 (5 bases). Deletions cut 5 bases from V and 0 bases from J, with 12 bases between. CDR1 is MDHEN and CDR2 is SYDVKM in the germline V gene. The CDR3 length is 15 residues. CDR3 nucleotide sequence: TGTGCCAGCAGTGCGGACAAAGCTAGCACAGATACGCAGTATTTT. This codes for CASSADKASTDTQYF. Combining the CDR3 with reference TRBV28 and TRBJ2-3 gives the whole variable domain DVKVTQSSRYLVKRTGEKVFLECVQDMDHENMFWYRQDPGLGLRLIYFSYDVKMKEKGDIPEGYSVSREKKERFSLILESASTNQTSMYLCASSADKASTDTQYFGPGTRLTVL.

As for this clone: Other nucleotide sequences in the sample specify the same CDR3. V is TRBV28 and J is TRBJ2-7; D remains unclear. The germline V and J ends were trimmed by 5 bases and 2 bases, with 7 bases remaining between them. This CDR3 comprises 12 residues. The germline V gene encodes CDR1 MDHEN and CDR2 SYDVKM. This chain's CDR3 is CASSLTTYEQYF. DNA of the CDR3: TGTGCCAGCAGTCTGACAACCTACGAGCAGTACTTC.

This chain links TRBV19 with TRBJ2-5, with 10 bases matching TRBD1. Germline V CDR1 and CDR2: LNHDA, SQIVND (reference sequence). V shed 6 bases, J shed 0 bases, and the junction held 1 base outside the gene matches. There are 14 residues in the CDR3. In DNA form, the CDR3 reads TGTGCCAGTAGGGGGACAGGGGACCAAGAGACCCAGTACTTC. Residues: CASRGTGDQETQYF.

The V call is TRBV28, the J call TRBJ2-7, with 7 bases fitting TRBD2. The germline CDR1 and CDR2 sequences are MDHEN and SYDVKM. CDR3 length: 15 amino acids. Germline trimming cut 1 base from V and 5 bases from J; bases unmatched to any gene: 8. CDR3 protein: CASSLSAGVRNEQYF. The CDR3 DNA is TGTGCCAGCAGTTTATCGGCGGGAGTGAGAAACGAGCAGTACTTC.

CDR3 sequence reads: CASRSTLWDRGNQPQHF. CDR3 coding DNA: TGTGCAAGTCGCTCGACCCTTTGGGACAGGGGCAATCAGCCCCAGCATTTT. The V call is TRBV12-2, the J call TRBJ1-5; the table's D call, TRBD1, was not checked against the DNA. TRBV12-2 is a known pseudogene. This CDR3 is built from 17 residues.

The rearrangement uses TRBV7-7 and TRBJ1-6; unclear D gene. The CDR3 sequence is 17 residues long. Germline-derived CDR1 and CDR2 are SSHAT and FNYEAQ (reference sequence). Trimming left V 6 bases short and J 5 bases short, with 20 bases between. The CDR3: CASSHGYPPRDNSPLHF. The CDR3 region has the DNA TGTGCCAGCAGTCACGGATACCCACCTCGAGATAATTCACCCCTCCACTTT.

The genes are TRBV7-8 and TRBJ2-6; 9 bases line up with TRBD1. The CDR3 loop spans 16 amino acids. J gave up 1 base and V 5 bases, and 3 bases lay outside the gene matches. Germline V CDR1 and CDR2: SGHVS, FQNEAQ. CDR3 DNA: TGTGCCAGCAGCATGGACAGGGGTTCTGGGGCCAACGTCCTGACTTTC. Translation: CASSMDRGSGANVLTF.

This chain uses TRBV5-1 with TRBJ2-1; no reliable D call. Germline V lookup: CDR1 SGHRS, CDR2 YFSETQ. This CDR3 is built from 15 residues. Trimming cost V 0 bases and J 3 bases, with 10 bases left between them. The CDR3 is CASSLVLGNYNEQFF. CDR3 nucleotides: TGCGCCAGCAGCTTGGTGCTAGGGAACTACAATGAGCAGTTCTTC.

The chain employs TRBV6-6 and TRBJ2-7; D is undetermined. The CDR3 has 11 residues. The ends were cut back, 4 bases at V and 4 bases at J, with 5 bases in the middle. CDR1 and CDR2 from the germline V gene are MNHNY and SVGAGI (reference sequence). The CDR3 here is CASSSLYEQYF. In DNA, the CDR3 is TGTGCCAGCAGTTCCTTATACGAGCAGTACTTC.

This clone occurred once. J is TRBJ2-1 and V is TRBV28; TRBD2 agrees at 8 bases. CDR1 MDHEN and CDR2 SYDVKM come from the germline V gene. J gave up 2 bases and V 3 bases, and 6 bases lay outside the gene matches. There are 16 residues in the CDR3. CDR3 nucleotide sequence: TGTGCCAGCAGTTTGACCGGGACTAGAACCTACAATGAGCAGTTCTTC. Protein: CASSLTGTRTYNEQFF.

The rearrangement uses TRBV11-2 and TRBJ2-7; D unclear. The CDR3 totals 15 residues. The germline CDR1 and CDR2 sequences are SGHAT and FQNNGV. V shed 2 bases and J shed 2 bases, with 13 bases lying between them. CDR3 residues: CASSLLLFQAYEQYF. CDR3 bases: TGTGCCAGCAGCTTATTGTTATTTCAGGCCTACGAGCAGTACTTC.

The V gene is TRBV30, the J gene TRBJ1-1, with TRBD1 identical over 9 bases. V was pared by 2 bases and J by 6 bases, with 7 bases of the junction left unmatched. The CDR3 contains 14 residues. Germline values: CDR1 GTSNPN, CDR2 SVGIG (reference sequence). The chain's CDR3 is CAWSPGTGNSEAFF. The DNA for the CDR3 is TGTGCCTGGAGTCCCGGGACAGGGAATTCTGAAGCTTTCTTT.

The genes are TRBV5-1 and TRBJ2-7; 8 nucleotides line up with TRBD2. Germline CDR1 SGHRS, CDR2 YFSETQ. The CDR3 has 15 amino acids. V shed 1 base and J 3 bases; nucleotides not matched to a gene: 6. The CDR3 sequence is CASSLSLAGNYEQYF. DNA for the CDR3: TGCGCCAGCAGCTTGAGTCTAGCGGGTAACTACGAGCAGTACTTC.

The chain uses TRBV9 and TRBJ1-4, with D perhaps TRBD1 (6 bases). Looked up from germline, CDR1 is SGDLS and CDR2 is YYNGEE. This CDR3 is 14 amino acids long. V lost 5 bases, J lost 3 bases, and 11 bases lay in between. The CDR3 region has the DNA TGTGCCAGCAGTGCCAGGGGCTCTAATGAAAAACTGTTTTTT. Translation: CASSARGSNEKLFF.

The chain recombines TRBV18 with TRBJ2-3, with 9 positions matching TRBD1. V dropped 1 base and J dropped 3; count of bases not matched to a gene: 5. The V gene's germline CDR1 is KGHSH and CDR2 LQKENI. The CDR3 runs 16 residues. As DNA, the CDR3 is TGTGCCAGCTCACCACTGGCACAGGGGGCTACAGATACGCAGTATTTT. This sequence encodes CASSPLAQGATDTQYF.

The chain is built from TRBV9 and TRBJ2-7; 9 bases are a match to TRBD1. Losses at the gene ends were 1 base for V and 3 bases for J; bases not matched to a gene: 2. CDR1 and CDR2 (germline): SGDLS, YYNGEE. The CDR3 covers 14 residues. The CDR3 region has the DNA TGTGCCAGCAGCGTAACAGGGGGCGGCTACGAGCAGTACTTC. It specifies CASSVTGGGYEQYF.

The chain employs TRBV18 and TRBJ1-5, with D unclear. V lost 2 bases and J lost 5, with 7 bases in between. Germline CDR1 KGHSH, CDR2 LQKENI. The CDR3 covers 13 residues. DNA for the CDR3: TGTGCCAGCTCACCAGCGAGATATCAGCCCCAGCATTTT. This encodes CASSPARYQPQHF. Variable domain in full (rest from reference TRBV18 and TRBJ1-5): NAGVMQNPRHLVRRRGQEARLRCSPMKGHSHVYWYRQLPEEGLKFMVYLQKENIIDESGMPKERFSAEFPKEGPSILRIQQVVRGDSAAYFCASSPARYQPQHFGDGTRLSIL.

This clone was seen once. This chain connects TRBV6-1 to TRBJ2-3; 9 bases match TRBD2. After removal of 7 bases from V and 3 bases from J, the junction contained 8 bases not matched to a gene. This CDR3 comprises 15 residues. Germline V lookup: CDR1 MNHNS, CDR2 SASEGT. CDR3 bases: TGTGCCAGCACCCCCTGGAGCGGGGGGACAGATACGCAGTATTTT. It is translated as CASTPWSGGTDTQYF.